This T cell receptor (beta chain) comes out of a study of blood T cell repertoires in COVID-19. TCRdb's copy holds only in-frame clones and misses some; the assay was immunoSEQ multiplex PCR. The sample holds some 100,000 clones, 82% seen once. Germline V gives CDR1 WSHSY, CDR2 SAAADI. After removal of 8 bases from V and 6 bases from J, the junction contained 11 bases not matched to a gene. The CDR3 is 14 amino acids. Sequenced: peripheral blood. The rearrangement links TRBV10-2 to TRBJ2-7; 9 nucleotides align to TRBD1. The clonotype was recovered from a man between 50 and 59 years old with active or convalescent COVID-19. The CDR3 is CASVGGTGSGEQYF. CDR3 coding DNA: TGCGCCAGCGTGGGGGGGACAGGGTCGGGCGAGCAGTACTTC.